One T cell receptor (beta chain) is described in this entry. Germline lookup yields CDR1 SGHDN and CDR2 FVKESK. The CDR3 runs to 14 residues. J lost 9 bases, V lost 3 bases, and 10 bases had no gene match. This entry is derived from a study of T cell responses to AZD1222 COVID-19 vaccine. Method: immunoSEQ multiplex PCR; TCRdb's copy keeps in-frame clones and lacks some. The sample holds about 140,000 clones; 88% are singletons and the top ten take around 3%. This clonotype was sampled from an adult who received the AZD1222 COVID-19 vaccine. The rearrangement joins TRBV14 to TRBJ1-2; 7 bases line up with TRBD1. Sequencing was performed on peripheral blood, taken 28 days after the second AZD1222 dose. The CDR3 sequence is CASSHQDRSDSYTF. The CDR3 DNA sequence: TGTGCCAGCAGCCACCAGGACAGGAGCGATAGCTACACCTTC. Drawing the rest from reference TRBV14 and TRBJ1-2, the complete variable domain is EAGVTQFPSHSVIEKGQTVTLRCDPISGHDNLYWYRRVMGKEIKFLLHFVKESKQDESGMPNNRFLAERTGGTYSTLKVQPAELEDSGVYFCASSHQDRSDSYTFGSGTRLTVV.